This paragraph covers one T cell receptor beta chain sequence. The antigen it recognizes is unknown. No much larger clonotype is one base removed from it; base qualities were not supplied. This entry comes from a study of blood T cell repertoires in COVID-19 (dated by TCRdb to 2019 to 2021). Study-level background: Samples from collaborators originated in the United States, Italy and Spain and spanned both the acute and convalescent phases of COVID-19. Nearly every sample came with metadata listing a de-identified subject ID, COVID-19 status, age in years and sex. Subjects who had been exposed to COVID-19, were actively infected with it, or had recovered from it provided the deeply sampled blood TCRbeta repertoires that made up the dataset. The repertoires were released in a freely available public database meant as a resource for research on the immune response to SARS-CoV-2. The samples were drawn from two sources: the first 160 participants of the ongoing ImmuneRACE study, and approximately 1,300 subjects contributed by 6 global collaborators. The material from the prospective study consisted of cDNA or gDNA derived from T cells, B-cell-depleted T cells, or PBMCs. Where available, HLA class I and class II types were taken from metadata supplied by the sample provider and were not determined by assay-based typing. What the research found in general, with its limitations: The amount of clinical and demographic metadata varied by source and participant and was provided uncurated.

The cysteine opens and the phenylalanine closes a CDR3 of 17 amino acids. This entry keeps only the CDR3 DNA: 51 bases, framed from base 1. Via the germline V gene (reference sequence), CDR1 is SEHNR and CDR2 FQNEAQ. V is clipped by 1 base and J by 2 bases, and the sequence between their germline boundaries is 17 bases long. Collaborating institutions collected whole blood in K2EDTA tubes following their own protocols. For TCRbeta analysis, collaborator samples were shipped as frozen whole blood, as isolated PBMCs, or as DNA extracted from either sample type. TCRbeta CDR3 regions were amplified from genomic DNA using the immunoSEQ Assay, a bias-controlled multiplex PCR. The authors' analysis ran thus. Within the assay, amplification of reference gene primers was used to estimate how many nucleated cells each sample contained. To quantify the absolute abundance of each unique TCRbeta CDR3 rearrangement, sequence reads were collapsed and filtered. Productive Simpson clonality was computed per sample as the square root of Simpson's diversity index over productive rearrangements. Not all clones reach the TCRdb copy of this immuneACCESS table, which keeps in-frame sequences only. Checked studies attribute under half of the gap to unresolved V genes and leave the rest unexplained. The DNA gave D and trimming, while V, J and clone size come from that table. The sample includes around 69,000 clones, with less than 90% observed a single time. Clones ranked in the top ten supply more than 8% of the sample.

Sequenced material: peripheral blood. The chain is encoded by TRBV7-9 joined to TRBJ2-5, with TRBD2 perhaps the D gene, on 6 matching bases. This receptor was taken from a man in his fifties or sixties with active COVID-19. The base sequence is TGTGCCAGCAGCTTAGAAGGTGGAGGGCCATTACAAGAGACCCAGTACTTC. Translated, this is CASSLEGGGPLQETQYF.